The TCR beta chain under discussion was sequenced for a study of T-cell reconstitution after alpha-beta-depleted transplantation in children. Germline CDR1 is WNHNN and CDR2 is SYGVQD (reference sequence). J gave up 0 bases and V 4 bases, and 6 bases lay outside the gene matches. There are 16 residues in the CDR3. This clonotype has more than one count but fewer than ten. Library preparation (for TCRbeta) was performed with unique molecular identifiers. TCRdb analysed the PCR reads with MiXCR anew, one entry per CDR3 protein. The sample comprises hundreds of thousands of distinct CDR3 sequences, about 17% of which are singletons, and about 3.1% rests with the top ten.

The J gene is TRBJ2-7, the V gene TRBV10-1; TRBD2 matches 10 bases. The sequence was collected from a human donor who donated a stem cell graft to a child with acute lymphoblastic leukemia. The source was PBMCs from the stem cell graft donor, collected from the stem cell graft. The CDR3 reads CASSAMASGSSYEQYF. The CDR3 DNA reads TGCGCCAGCAGTGCAATGGCTAGCGGGAGCTCCTACGAGCAGTACTTC.